This TCR beta chain comes out of a study of blood T cell repertoires in COVID-19. As for the study in general: Samples representing acute and convalescent COVID-19 were sourced from the United States, Italy and Spain.

Profiling relied on immunoSEQ multiplex PCR, and the TCRdb table lists in-frame clones only, not all of them. The sample lists some 33,000 clones; roughly 88% were seen once. The CDR3 loop spans 18 amino acids. Germline loops: CDR1 SGHTA, CDR2 FQGTGA. V dropped 1 base and J dropped 5; count of bases not matched to a gene: 16. The chain uses TRBV7-3 and TRBJ2-7; 8 nucleotides line up with TRBD2. This receptor was identified in a man aged 70-80 years with active or convalescent COVID-19. Sequencing input: peripheral blood. The CDR3 coding sequence is TGTGCCAGCAGCTTAAAGGTTAGCGGGATTAGGGGTAGCCACGAGCAGTACTTC. It yields the protein CASSLKVSGIRGSHEQYF.